The T cell receptor (beta chain) described here comes from a study of blood T cell repertoires in COVID-19. Study-wide context: The cDNA or gDNA used as material had been derived from T cells, B-cell-depleted T cells, or PBMCs.

Here immunoSEQ multiplex PCR was the method, and the copy in TCRdb shows in-frame clones only, minus some. The sample contains 250,000 to 350,000 clones, around 90% of which appear only once. In this sample, this clone turned up once. The CDR3 is 14 amino acids. V was shortened by 1 base and J by 5 bases, with 14 bases between the two germline ends. The V gene's germline CDR1 is SQVTM and CDR2 ANQGSEA. This chain links TRBV29-1 with TRBJ2-5; D may be TRBD1 (6 bases). What was sequenced was peripheral blood. The sequence was obtained from a man aged 18 to 29 who had recovered from COVID-19. The CDR3 sequence is CSVEVPGQMETQYF. The CDR3 DNA reads as TGCAGCGTTGAAGTTCCCGGACAGATGGAGACCCAGTACTTC.